This TCR beta chain emerged from a study of CD8+CD57+ T cells in acquired aplastic anemia (dated 2018 in TCRdb). For the wider study: On average, sorted CD4+ and CD8+ cells yielded 3.2 ug of extracted DNA, with a range of 0.2 to 27.4 ug. Healthy donor samples averaged about 9.8 million reads for CD4+ and about 11 million for CD8+ cells.

In the study, sorted CD4+ and CD8+ blood T cells from patients with severe aplastic anemia and from healthy subjects underwent deep sequencing of TCR repertoires. Ficoll-Paque density gradient centrifugation was used to isolate peripheral blood mononuclear cells. CD4+ and CD8+ T cells were sorted by FACS or magnetic beads before DNA extraction. Genomic DNA was used as template for profiling of TCR beta VDJ combinations and CDR3 sequences. TCR repertoire sequencing was run on an Illumina HiSeq 2000. Per the source publication's procedure: Repertoires were assessed using TRBV/TRBJ rearrangement plots, CDR3 size and DJ length profiles, and Simpson's diversity index. The most abundant DNA sequence in the deep sequencing data was defined as the immunodominant clone. CDR3 amino acid sequences were screened for sharing across subjects and compared with published repertoires and the VDJdb database. TCRdb itself trimmed the public reads at Q25 with fastp, ran MiXCR and retained productive beta chains. Identical CDR3 protein sequences are pooled into one entry, listed with their most common genes and DNA. The V and J calls and clone size come from TCRdb's table, not from the authors' own analysis. Recorded for this sample are roughly 160,000 distinct CDR3 sequences; about 60% of them occurred a single time. The biggest ten clones account for 45% to 55% of the sample.

From its cysteine to its phenylalanine, the CDR3 spans 13 amino acids. Solely the CDR3 DNA is kept, with 39 bases framed from the first base. CDR1 and CDR2 are drawn from the germline V gene: MGHDK, SYGVNS. Relative to germline, V is 5 bases shorter and J is 2 bases shorter, with 9 bases between their ends. What the authors observed across the whole study: Around 27 CD8+ CDR3 sequences were shared between patients and controls but appeared highly expressed in patients and within their immunodominant clones. Between patients and healthy controls, no significant difference in CD8+ Simpson's diversity was found (P=0.060).

This clonotype occurred a few times. Its specific antigen is unknown. No base-level quality is on record; no much larger clone is a single base apart. Sample: sorted CD4+, CD8+, or CD8+CD57+ T cells (not recorded which) from PBMCs. Recombination joined TRBV25-1 with TRBJ1-2; too little of a D gene remains to name it. This clonotype was sampled from a human donor in good health. The DNA sequence reads TGTGCCAGCAGTAGGGCGGGGAACTATGGCTACACCTTC. The resulting protein is CASSRAGNYGYTF.